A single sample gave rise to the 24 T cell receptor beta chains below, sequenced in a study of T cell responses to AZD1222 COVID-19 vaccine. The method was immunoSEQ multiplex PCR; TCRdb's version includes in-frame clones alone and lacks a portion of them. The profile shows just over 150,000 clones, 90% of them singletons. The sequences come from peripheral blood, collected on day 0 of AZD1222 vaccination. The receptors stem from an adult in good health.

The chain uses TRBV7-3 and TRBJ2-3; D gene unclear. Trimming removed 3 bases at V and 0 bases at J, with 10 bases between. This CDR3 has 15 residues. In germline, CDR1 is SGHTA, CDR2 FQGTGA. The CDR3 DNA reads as TGTGCCAGCAGCTTTGTGGGATTCAGCACAGATACGCAGTATTTT. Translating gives CASSFVGFSTDTQYF.

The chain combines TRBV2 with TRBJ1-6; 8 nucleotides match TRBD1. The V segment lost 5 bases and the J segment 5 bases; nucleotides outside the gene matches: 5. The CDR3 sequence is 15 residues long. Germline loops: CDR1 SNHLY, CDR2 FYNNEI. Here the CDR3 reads CASSSQGANNSPLHF. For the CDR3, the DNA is TGTGCCAGCAGTTCGCAGGGGGCGAATAATTCACCCCTCCACTTT. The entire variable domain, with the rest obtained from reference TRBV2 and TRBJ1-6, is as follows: EPEVTQTPSHQVTQMGQEVILRCVPISNHLYFYWYRQILGQKVEFLVSFYNNEISEKSEIFDDQFSVERPDGSNFTLKIRSTKLEDSAMYFCASSSQGANNSPLHFGNGTRLTVT.

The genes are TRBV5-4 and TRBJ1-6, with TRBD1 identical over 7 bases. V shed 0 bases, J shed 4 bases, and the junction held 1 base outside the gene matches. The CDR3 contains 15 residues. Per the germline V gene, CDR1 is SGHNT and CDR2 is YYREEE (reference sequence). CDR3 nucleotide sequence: TGTGCCAGCAGCTTGGAACAGGGGTATAATTCACCCCTCCACTTT. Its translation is CASSLEQGYNSPLHF.

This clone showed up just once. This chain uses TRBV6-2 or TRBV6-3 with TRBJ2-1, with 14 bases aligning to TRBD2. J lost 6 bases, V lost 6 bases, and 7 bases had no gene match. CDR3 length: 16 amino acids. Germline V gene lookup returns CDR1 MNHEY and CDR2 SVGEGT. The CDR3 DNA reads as TGTGCCAGCAGCGCTAGACTAGCGGGAGGGCCCAATGAGCAGTTCTTC. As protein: CASSARLAGGPNEQFF.

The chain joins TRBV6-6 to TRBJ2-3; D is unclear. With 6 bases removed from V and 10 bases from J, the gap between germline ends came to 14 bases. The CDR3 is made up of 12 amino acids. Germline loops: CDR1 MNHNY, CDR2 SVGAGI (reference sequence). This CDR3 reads CASSPKEVAQYF. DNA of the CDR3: TGTGCCAGCAGCCCCAAAGAGGTCGCGCAGTATTTT.

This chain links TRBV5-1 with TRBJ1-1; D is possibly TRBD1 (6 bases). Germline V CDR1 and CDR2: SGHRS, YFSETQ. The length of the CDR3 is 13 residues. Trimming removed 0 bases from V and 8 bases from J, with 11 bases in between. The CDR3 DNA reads TGCGCCAGCAGCTTGGAACAGGGAACCGAAGCTTTCTTT. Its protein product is CASSLEQGTEAFF.

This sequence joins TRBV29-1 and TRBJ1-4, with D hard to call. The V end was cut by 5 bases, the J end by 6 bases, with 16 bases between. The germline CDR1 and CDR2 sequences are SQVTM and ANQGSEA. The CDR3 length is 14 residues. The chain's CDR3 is CSVLIGGWHEKLFF. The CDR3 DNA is TGCAGCGTTCTCATTGGTGGGTGGCATGAAAAACTGTTTTTT. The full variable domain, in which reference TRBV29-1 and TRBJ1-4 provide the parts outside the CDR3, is SAVISQKPSRDICQRGTSLTIQCQVDSQVTMMFWYRQQPGQSLTLIATANQGSEATYESGFVIDKFPISRPNLTFSTLTVSNMSPEDSSIYLCSVLIGGWHEKLFFGSGTQLSVL.

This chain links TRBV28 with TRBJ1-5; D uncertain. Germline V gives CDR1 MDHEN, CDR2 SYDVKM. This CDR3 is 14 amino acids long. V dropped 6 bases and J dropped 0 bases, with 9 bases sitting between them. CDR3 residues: CASRKGNSNQPQHF. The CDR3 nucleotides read TGTGCCAGCAGGAAAGGAAATAGCAATCAGCCCCAGCATTTT.

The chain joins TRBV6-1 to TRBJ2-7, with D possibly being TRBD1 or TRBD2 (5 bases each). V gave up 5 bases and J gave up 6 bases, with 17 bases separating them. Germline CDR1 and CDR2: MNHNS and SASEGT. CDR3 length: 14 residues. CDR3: CASSYNQGAGEQYF. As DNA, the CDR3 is TGTGCCAGCAGTTATAACCAGGGAGCTGGCGAGCAGTACTTC.

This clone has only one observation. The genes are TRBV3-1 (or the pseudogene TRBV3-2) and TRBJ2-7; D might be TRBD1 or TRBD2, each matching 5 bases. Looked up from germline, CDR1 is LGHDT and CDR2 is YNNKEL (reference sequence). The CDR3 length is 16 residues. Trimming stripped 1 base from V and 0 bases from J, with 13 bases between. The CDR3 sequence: CASSQGVGTSSYEQYF. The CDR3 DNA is TGTGCCAGCAGCCAAGGGGTCGGGACGAGCTCCTACGAGCAGTACTTC.

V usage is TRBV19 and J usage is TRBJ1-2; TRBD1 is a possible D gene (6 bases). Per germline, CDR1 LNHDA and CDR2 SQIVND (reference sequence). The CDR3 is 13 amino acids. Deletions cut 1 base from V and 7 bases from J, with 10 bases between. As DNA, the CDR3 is TGTGCCAGTAGTATAGGAGGACAGCCTGGCTACACCTTC. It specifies CASSIGGQPGYTF.

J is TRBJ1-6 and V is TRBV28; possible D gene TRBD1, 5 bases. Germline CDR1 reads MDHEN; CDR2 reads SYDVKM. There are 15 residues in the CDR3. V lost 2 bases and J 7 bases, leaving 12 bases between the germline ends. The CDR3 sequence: CASSLGGSGNSPLHF. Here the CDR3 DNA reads TGTGCCAGCAGTTTAGGGGGGTCAGGAAATTCACCCCTCCACTTT.

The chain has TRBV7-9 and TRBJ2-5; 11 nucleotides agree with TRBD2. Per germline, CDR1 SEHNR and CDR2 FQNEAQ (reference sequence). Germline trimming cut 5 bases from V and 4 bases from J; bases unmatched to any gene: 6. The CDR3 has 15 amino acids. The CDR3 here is CASSPLAGVLETQYF. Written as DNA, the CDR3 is TGTGCCAGCAGCCCACTAGCGGGAGTCCTAGAGACCCAGTACTTC.

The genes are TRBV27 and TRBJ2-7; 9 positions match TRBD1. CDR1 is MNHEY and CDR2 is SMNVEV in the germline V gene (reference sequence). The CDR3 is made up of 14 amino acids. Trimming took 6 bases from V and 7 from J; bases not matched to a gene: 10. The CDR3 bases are TGTGCCAGCAGGTCGGGACAGGGTACTTGGGAGCAGTACTTC. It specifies CASRSGQGTWEQYF.

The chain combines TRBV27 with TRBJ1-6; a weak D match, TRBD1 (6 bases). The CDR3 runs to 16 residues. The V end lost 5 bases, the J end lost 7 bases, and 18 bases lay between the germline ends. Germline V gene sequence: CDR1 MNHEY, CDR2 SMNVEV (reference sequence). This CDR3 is CASSRGQLRLNSPLHF. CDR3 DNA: TGTGCCAGCAGTAGAGGACAGCTTCGATTAAATTCACCCCTCCACTTT.

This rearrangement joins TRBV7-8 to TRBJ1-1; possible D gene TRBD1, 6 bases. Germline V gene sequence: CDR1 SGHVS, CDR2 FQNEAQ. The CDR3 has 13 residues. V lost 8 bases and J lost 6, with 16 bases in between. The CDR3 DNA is TGTGCCAGCTCCTACAGGGCTCGGGCTGAAGCTTTCTTT. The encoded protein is CASSYRARAEAFF.

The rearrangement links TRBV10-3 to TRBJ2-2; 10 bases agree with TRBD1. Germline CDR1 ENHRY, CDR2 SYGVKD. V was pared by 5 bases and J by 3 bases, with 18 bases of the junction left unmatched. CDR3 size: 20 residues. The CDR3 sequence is CAISPLKGVRDRGYTGELFF. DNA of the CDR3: TGTGCCATCAGTCCACTAAAGGGGGTCCGGGACAGGGGTTACACCGGGGAGCTGTTTTTT.

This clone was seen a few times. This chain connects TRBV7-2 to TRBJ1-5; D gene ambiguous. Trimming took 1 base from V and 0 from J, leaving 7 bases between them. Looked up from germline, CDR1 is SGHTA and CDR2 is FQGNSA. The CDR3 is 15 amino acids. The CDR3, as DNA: TGTGCCAGCAGCTTAGGCGGATTTAGCAATCAGCCCCAGCATTTT. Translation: CASSLGGFSNQPQHF.

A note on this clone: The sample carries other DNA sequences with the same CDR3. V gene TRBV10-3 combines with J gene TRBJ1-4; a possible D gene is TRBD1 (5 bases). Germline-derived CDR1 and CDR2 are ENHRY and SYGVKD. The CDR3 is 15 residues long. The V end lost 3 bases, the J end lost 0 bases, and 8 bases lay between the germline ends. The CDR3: CAISEGVATNEKLFF. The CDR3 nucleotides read TGTGCCATCAGTGAAGGGGTTGCAACTAATGAAAAACTGTTTTTT.

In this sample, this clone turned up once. The CDR3 nucleotides are TGTGCCAGCAGCTTAACGGGGGGTGTCAATCAGCCCCAGCATTTT. It yields the protein CASSLTGGVNQPQHF. V usage is TRBV7-3 and J usage is TRBJ1-5; a weak D match, TRBD1 (5 bases). Trimming pared 0 bases from V and 3 bases from J, leaving 9 bases between. The germline CDR1 and CDR2 sequences are SGHTA and FQGTGA. CDR3 size: 15 residues.

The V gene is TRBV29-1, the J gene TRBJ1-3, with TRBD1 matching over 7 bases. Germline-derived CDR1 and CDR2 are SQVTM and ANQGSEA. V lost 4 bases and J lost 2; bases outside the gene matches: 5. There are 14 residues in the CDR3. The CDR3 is CSVGKTGTGNTIYF. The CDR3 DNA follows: TGCAGCGTTGGTAAGACAGGGACTGGAAACACCATATATTTT. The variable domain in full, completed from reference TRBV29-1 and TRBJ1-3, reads SAVISQKPSRDICQRGTSLTIQCQVDSQVTMMFWYRQQPGQSLTLIATANQGSEATYESGFVIDKFPISRPNLTFSTLTVSNMSPEDSSIYLCSVGKTGTGNTIYFGEGSWLTVV.

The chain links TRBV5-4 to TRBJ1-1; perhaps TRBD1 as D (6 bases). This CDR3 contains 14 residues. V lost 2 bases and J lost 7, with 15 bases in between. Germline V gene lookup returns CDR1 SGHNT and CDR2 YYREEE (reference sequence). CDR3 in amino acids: CASSFLGGSNEAFF. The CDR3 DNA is TGTGCCAGCAGCTTCCTAGGGGGAAGTAATGAAGCTTTCTTT.

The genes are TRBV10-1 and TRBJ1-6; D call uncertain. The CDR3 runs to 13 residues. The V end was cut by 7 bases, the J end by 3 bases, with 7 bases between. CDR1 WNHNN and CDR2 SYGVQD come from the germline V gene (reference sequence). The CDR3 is CASKWDYNSPLHF. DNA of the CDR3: TGCGCCAGCAAATGGGACTATAATTCACCCCTCCACTTT.

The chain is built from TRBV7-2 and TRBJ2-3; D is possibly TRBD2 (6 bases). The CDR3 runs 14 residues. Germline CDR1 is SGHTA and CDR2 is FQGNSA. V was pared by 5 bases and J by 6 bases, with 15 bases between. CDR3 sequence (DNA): TGTGCCAGCAGCCCGGGACTGGTCTACGATACGCAGTATTTT. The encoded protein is CASSPGLVYDTQYF.